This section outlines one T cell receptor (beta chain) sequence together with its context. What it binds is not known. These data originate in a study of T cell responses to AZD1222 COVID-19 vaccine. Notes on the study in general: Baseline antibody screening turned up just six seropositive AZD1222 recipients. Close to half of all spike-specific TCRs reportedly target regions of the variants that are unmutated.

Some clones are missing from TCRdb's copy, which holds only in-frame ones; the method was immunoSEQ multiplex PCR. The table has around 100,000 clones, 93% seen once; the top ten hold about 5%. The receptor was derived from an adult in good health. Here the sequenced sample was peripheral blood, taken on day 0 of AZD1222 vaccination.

Here the CDR3 DNA reads TGTGCCAGCAGCTCAGAGCGGCGACGAGAGACCCAGTACTTC. It codes for CASSSERRRETQYF. The gene calls are TRBV5-4 and TRBJ2-5, with D perhaps TRBD2 (5 bases). Germline V gene sequence: CDR1 SGHNT, CDR2 YYREEE (reference sequence). Trimming removed 3 bases from V and 4 bases from J, with 13 bases in between. CDR3 length equals 14 residues.